These T cell receptor beta chains were read from a single sample in a study of regulatory T cells in long-lasting Graves disease. TCRdb used MiXCR to reprocess the multiplex PCR reads, holding one entry per CDR3 protein. The sample shows approximately 310,000 distinct CDR3 sequences, 18% of them seen only once. Sequencing used peripheral blood mononuclear cells (PBMCs), obtained at new diagnosis, from a patient treated with antithyroid drugs. The receptors originated from a female donor with Graves disease. Each CDR3 is given with its conserved first and last residue. A D gene is named only where the DNA matches it firmly. Clone size, where shown, is once, few, many, or a class for clones that have expanded.

many TRBJ1-6 TRBV12-3/TRBV12-4 NA TGTGCCAGCAGTTTACACGAGGGGAATTCACCCCTCCACTTT CASSLHEGNSPLHF
many TRBJ2-5 TRBV11-3 NA TGTGCCAGCAGCTTAGGGCCCCGGACCCAAGAGACCCAGTACTTC CASSLGPRTQETQYF
NA TRBJ2-7 TRBV7-2 TRBD2 TGTGCCAGCAGCCGAGACACTAGCGGGAGTGTGGAGCAGTACTTC CASSRDTSGSVEQYF
few TRBJ1-5 TRBV7-2 NA TGTGCCAGCAGCGAATTGGGGGGGCAGAGCAATCAGCCCCAGCATTTT CASSELGGQSNQPQHF
few TRBJ1-3 TRBV19 NA TGTGCCAGTAGTGGGGCGCACAGGGTGCGCGGAAACACCATATATTTT CASSGAHRVRGNTIYF
many TRBJ2-3 TRBV20-1 TRBD2 TGCAGTGCTACCTTACTAGCGGGAGAGGCAGATACGCAGTATTTT CSATLLAGEADTQYF
NA TRBJ1-2 TRBV7-8 NA TGTGCCAGCAGCCCATGGAGGGCGGGGGGACGGTATGGCTACACCTTC CASSPWRAGGRYGYTF
many TRBJ2-7 TRBV7-9 NA TGTGCCAGCAGCCCGGACTCGGTGTCCTACGAGCAGTACTTC CASSPDSVSYEQYF
few TRBJ1-2 TRBV5-8 TRBD1 TGTGCCAGCAGCTTGGAGACAGGGAACGGCTACACCTTC CASSLETGNGYTF
NA TRBJ2-2 TRBV5-5 NA TGTGCCAGCCCTGGGGGAAACACCGGGGAGCTGTTTTTT CASPGGNTGELFF
NA TRBJ1-3 TRBV28 NA TGTGCCAGCATACCAATTGGCAGCTCTGGAAACACCATATATTTT CASIPIGSSGNTIYF
few TRBJ2-7 TRBV18 NA TGTGCCAGCTCACCACTCCCGGGAGCCATGAACTCCTACGAGCAGTACTTC CASSPLPGAMNSYEQYF
few TRBJ2-3 TRBV20-1 NA TGCAGTGCTGGTCAGGAGGGCAGGGATACGCAGTATTTT CSAGQEGRDTQYF
many TRBJ1-1 TRBV10-3 NA TGTGCCATGAAGCGGCACCTCAACACTGAAGCTTTCTTT CAMKRHLNTEAFF
NA TRBJ2-3 TRBV20-1 NA TGCAGTGCTAGGGATCTCACAGATACGCAGTATTTT CSARDLTDTQYF
many TRBJ2-7 TRBV11-3 TRBD2 TGTGCCAGCAGCTTAGAGTGGGAGGGAGCCTACGAGCAGTACTTC CASSLEWEGAYEQYF
many TRBJ2-5 TRBV6-2/TRBV6-3 TRBD1 TGTGCCAGCAGTTATAGCCCCGCGGGGACAGGGGGGCAAGAGACCCAGTACTTC CASSYSPAGTGGQETQYF
many TRBJ1-1 TRBV13 NA TGTGCCAGCAGCTTAGAGGGCGGCATGAACACTGAAGCTTTCTTT CASSLEGGMNTEAFF
many TRBJ1-2 TRBV7-9 TRBD1 TGTGCCAGCAGACCAACCATCGGACAGGGGGCCACGAGTAACTATGGCTACACCTTC CASRPTIGQGATSNYGYTF
NA TRBJ2-1 TRBV12-3/TRBV12-4 TRBD2 TGTGCCAGCAGTCCCCTAGCGGGAGTCGGTGAGCAGTTCTTC CASSPLAGVGEQFF
many TRBJ2-5 TRBV6-2/TRBV6-3 TRBD2 TGTGCCAGCAGTCCGAGGGAGGGGCCAGTGGAGACCCAGTACTTC CASSPREGPVETQYF
many TRBJ1-2 TRBV5-1 TRBD1 TGCGCCAGCAGCTTGGAATGGGACAGTCCCTATGGCTACACCTTC CASSLEWDSPYGYTF
few TRBJ1-2 TRBV6-5 TRBD1 TGTGCCAGCAGTTACTCGAGCGGGGACAGGGATAACTATGGCTGCACCTTC CASSYSSGDRDNYGCTF
few TRBJ2-2 TRBV6-4 NA TGTGCCAGCAGTGACTTAGACACCGGGGAGCTGTTTTTT CASSDLDTGELFF